This T cell receptor (beta chain) was recovered during a study of blood T cell repertoires in COVID-19. Across the whole study: The United States, Italy and Spain supplied acute and convalescent COVID-19 samples.

In the source study's methods: From reference gene primer amplification, estimates of nucleated cell counts were derived. Assay: immunoSEQ multiplex PCR; the TCRdb copy retains only in-frame clones and omits some. That table furnishes V, J and clone size, whereas the DNA furnished D and trimming. The sample shows about 42,000 clones, around nine tenths of them seen only once. CDR3 size: 15 residues. V gave up 3 bases and J gave up 8 bases, with 17 bases separating them. Germline-derived CDR1 and CDR2 are SGHKS and YYEKEE (reference sequence). The chain combines TRBV5-5 with TRBJ1-4, with D possibly matching TRBD1 (5 bases). The receptor was derived from a human donor in a cohort sampled during active COVID-19. Sequenced material: peripheral blood. The DNA of the CDR3 is TGTGCCAGCAGCTCAAACGGGGGGACGGGGGAAAAACTGTTTTTT. Protein: CASSSNGGTGEKLFF.